Listed below are T cell receptor beta chains from one sample, sequenced in a study of blood T cell repertoires in COVID-19. The method was immunoSEQ multiplex PCR; TCRdb's version includes in-frame clones alone and lacks a portion of them. The sample consists of approximately 300,000 clones, more than 75% of them appearing once. Sequenced input: PBMCs or T cells enriched from blood (not recorded which). The receptors were sampled from a woman under 40 who had recovered from COVID-19. CDR3s leave out the opening cysteine and the closing phenylalanine or tryptophan. Each record gives: J gene, clone size, V gene, CDR3 protein. Not all rows give a size; the values are once, few, many and, for expanded clones, a class.

J: TRBJ1-2
size: -
V: TRBV6-5
CDR3: ASTPRPSGGYT

J: TRBJ2-7
size: -
V: TRBV6-2/TRBV6-3
CDR3: ASSFRGTGYHEQY

J: TRBJ1-4
size: -
V: TRBV25-1
CDR3: ASSRGQSATNEKLF

J: TRBJ2-3
size: once
V: TRBV4-2
CDR3: ASRRTTTDTQY

J: TRBJ1-1
size: -
V: TRBV6-4
CDR3: ASREDRGSTEAF

J: TRBJ1-2
size: -
V: TRBV6-5
CDR3: ASSRTGDFSYGYT

J: TRBJ2-2
size: -
V: TRBV5-1
CDR3: ASSFLGTRNTGELF

J: TRBJ1-2
size: -
V: TRBV7-9
CDR3: ASSSGQGAGYGYT

J: TRBJ1-2
size: once
V: TRBV6-1
CDR3: ASSETWGLLRGGYT

J: TRBJ1-6
size: -
V: TRBV9
CDR3: ASSPPGQGRNSPLH

J: TRBJ1-6
size: -
V: TRBV30
CDR3: AWAQGRIPNSPLH

J: TRBJ2-4
size: -
V: TRBV15
CDR3: ATSRVGGYRGNIQY

J: TRBJ2-1
size: -
V: TRBV9
CDR3: ASSVRAGIYNEQF

J: TRBJ1-2
size: -
V: TRBV10-2
CDR3: ASSGRGDANYGYT

J: TRBJ2-7
size: -
V: TRBV18
CDR3: ASSPQGQWQY

J: TRBJ1-1
size: -
V: TRBV25-1
CDR3: ASSVFPNTEAF

J: TRBJ2-5
size: -
V: TRBV5-6
CDR3: ASSLEREGTQY

J: TRBJ2-3
size: -
V: TRBV4-1
CDR3: ASSQVASGGASKTQY

J: TRBJ2-3
size: once
V: TRBV9
CDR3: ASSVRDGGYTDTQY

J: TRBJ2-1
size: -
V: TRBV6-6
CDR3: ASSRRPGQGGLNEQF

J: TRBJ2-1
size: -
V: TRBV18
CDR3: ASSLDRNYNEQF

J: TRBJ2-3
size: once
V: TRBV9
CDR3: ASSVGGGSTDTQY

J: TRBJ1-2
size: -
V: TRBV15
CDR3: ATSESGFYGYT

J: TRBJ2-3
size: -
V: TRBV19
CDR3: ATEQGGTQY

J: TRBJ1-1
size: -
V: TRBV7-9
CDR3: ASSPDRVNTEAF

J: TRBJ2-2
size: -
V: TRBV5-1
CDR3: ASSSGQGHTGELF